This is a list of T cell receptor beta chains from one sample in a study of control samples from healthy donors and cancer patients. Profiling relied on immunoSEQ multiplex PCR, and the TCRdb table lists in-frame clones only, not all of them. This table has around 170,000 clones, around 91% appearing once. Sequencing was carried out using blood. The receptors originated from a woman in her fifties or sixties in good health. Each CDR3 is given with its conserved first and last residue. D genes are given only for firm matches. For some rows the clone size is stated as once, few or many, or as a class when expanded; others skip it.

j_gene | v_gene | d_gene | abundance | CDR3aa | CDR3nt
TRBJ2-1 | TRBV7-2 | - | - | CASRIHGQRGYYNEQFF | TGTGCCAGCAGAATCCACGGCCAGAGGGGCTACTACAATGAGCAGTTCTTC
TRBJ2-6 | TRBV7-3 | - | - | CASSWLPSGANVLTF | TGTGCCAGCAGCTGGCTACCGTCTGGGGCCAACGTCCTGACTTTC
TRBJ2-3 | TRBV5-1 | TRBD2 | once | CASSWLASGYTDTQYF | TGCGCCAGCAGCTGGCTTGCTAGCGGATACACAGATACGCAGTATTTT
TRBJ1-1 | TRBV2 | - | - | CASSLMNTEAFF | TGTGCCAGCAGCTTAATGAACACTGAAGCTTTCTTT
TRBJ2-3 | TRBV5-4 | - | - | CASSLGRVTDTQYF | TGTGCCAGCAGCTTGGGGCGGGTCACAGATACGCAGTATTTT
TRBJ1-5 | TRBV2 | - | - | CASSDSHSNQPQHF | TGTGCCAGCAGTGACAGCCATAGCAATCAGCCCCAGCATTTT
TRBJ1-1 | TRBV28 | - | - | CASSLPQRTRAFF | TGTGCCAGCAGTTTACCCCAGCGGACGAGAGCTTTCTTT
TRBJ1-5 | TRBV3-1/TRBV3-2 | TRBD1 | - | CASSPTGGYQPQHF | TGTGCCAGCAGCCCTACAGGGGGATATCAGCCCCAGCATTTT
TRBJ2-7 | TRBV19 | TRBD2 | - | CASIRETSGRTYEQYF | TGTGCCAGTATCCGGGAGACTAGCGGGAGGACCTACGAGCAGTACTTC
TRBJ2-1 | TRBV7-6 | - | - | CASSVESGQRYEQFF | TGTGCCAGCAGCGTTGAGAGCGGTCAAAGGTATGAGCAGTTCTTC
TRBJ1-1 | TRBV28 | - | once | CASSAGMTVTAFF | TGTGCCAGCAGTGCCGGCATGACAGTTACAGCTTTCTTT
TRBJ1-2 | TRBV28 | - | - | CASSPTTGLGFYGYTF | TGTGCCAGCAGTCCAACAACAGGGTTAGGTTTCTATGGCTACACCTTC
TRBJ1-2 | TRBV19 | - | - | CASLIGGTATNYGYTF | TGTGCCAGCCTCATCGGGGGGACGGCCACTAACTATGGCTACACCTTC
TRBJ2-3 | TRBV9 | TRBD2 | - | CASSRTAGGPSTDTQYF | TGTGCCAGCAGCCGTACCGCGGGGGGGCCTTCCACAGATACGCAGTATTTT
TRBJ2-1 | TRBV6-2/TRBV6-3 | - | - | CASSYPAFKQFF | TGTGCCAGCAGTTACCCCGCATTTAAGCAGTTCTTC
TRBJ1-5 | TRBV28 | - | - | CASSLAGWQPQHF | TGTGCCAGCAGTTTGGCCGGCTGGCAGCCCCAGCATTTT
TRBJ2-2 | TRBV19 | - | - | CAITPLRPGDNTGELFF | TGTGCCATTACCCCTCTCCGACCAGGGGATAACACCGGGGAGCTGTTTTTT
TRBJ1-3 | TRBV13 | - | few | CASRRASGNTIYF | TGTGCCAGCAGGCGGGCCAGCGGAAACACCATATATTTT
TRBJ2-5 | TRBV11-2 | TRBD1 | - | CASSSDREETQYF | TGTGCCAGCAGCTCCGACAGGGAAGAGACCCAGTACTTC
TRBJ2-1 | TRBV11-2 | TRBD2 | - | CASSLDRLAGIGYNEQFF | TGTGCCAGCAGCTTAGATCGCTTAGCGGGGATAGGCTACAATGAGCAGTTCTTC
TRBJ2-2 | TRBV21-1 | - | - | CASSKDGGKTGAPNTGELFF | TGTGCCAGCAGCAAAGATGGGGGCAAGACAGGGGCGCCGAACACCGGGGAGCTGTTTTTT
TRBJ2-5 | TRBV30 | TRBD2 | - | CAWTLGGSGGKRETQYF | TGTGCCTGGACTCTAGGGGGTAGCGGGGGAAAGCGGGAGACCCAGTACTTC
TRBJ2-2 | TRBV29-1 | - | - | CSDRGDGGELFF | TGCAGCGATAGGGGGGATGGCGGGGAGCTGTTTTTT
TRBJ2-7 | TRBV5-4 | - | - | CASSLSAGAGEQYF | TGTGCCAGCAGCTTGTCTGCAGGGGCTGGAGAGCAGTACTTC
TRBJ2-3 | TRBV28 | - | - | CASSLPQARTDTQYF | TGTGCCAGCAGTTTGCCACAGGCACGCACAGATACGCAGTATTTT
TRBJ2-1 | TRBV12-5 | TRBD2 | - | CASGVGLTGGSEQFF | TGTGCTAGTGGTGTAGGACTGACGGGGGGTAGTGAGCAGTTCTTC